These 22 T cell receptor beta chains share one sample of origin, sequenced in a study of blood T cell repertoires in COVID-19. Using immunoSEQ multiplex PCR, the repertoire was profiled, and TCRdb retains in-frame clones only, with some absent. The sample lists a few hundred thousand clones; 75% to 90% were seen once. Sequenced input: peripheral blood. These receptors were obtained from a woman under 30 with acute or convalescent COVID-19.

The V gene is TRBV30, the J gene TRBJ1-2; D gene unclear. CDR3 length: 13 amino acids. Between the trimmed V and J ends, which lost 1 base and 1 base, there was a span of 7 bases. From germline, CDR1 is GTSNPN and CDR2 SVGIG (reference sequence). The CDR3 protein is CAWSGGVNYGYTF. In DNA, the CDR3 is TGTGCCTGGAGTGGAGGAGTTAACTATGGCTACACCTTC.

The J gene is TRBJ1-1, the V gene TRBV29-1, with a weak D call TRBD1 (6 bases). V gave up 0 bases and J gave up 7 bases, with 18 bases separating them. The V gene's germline CDR1 is SQVTM and CDR2 ANQGSEA. This CDR3 is 15 amino acids long. The CDR3 loop reads CSVEDASRGGGEAFF. DNA of the CDR3: TGCAGCGTTGAAGATGCGTCTCGTGGGGGCGGTGAAGCTTTCTTT.

The CDR3 bases are TGTGCCAGCAGTTTACAGGGAGGGCGGAACACCGGGGAGCTGTTTTTT. Translating gives CASSLQGGRNTGELFF. V is TRBV7-3 and J is TRBJ2-2; D possibly corresponds to TRBD2 (7 bases). The CDR3 contains 16 residues. CDR1 SGHTA and CDR2 FQGTGA come from the germline V gene. The V gene lost 6 bases and the J gene lost 1 base, with 15 bases spanning the gap.

The chain is built from TRBV9 and TRBJ2-3; TRBD2 aligns across 13 bases. CDR3 size: 17 residues. V was pared by 0 bases and J by 3 bases, with 4 bases of the junction left unmatched. Per germline, CDR1 SGDLS and CDR2 YYNGEE. CDR3 bases: TGTGCCAGCAGCGTAGCGGGGACTAGCGGGAAGACAGATACGCAGTATTTT. This encodes CASSVAGTSGKTDTQYF.

In DNA, the CDR3 is TGTGCCATCGGAGGGACAGGGGCCACTGAAGCTTTCTTT. This encodes CAIGGTGATEAFF. The chain couples TRBV10-3 to TRBJ1-1; 10 nucleotides match TRBD1. After removal of 8 bases from V and 4 bases from J, the junction contained 4 bases not matched to a gene. The length of the CDR3 is 13 residues. From germline, CDR1 is ENHRY and CDR2 SYGVKD.

CDR3 amino acids: CASSRTSGGDSTDTQYF. In DNA form, the CDR3 reads TGTGCCAGCAGCCGGACTAGCGGGGGGGATAGCACAGATACGCAGTATTTT. The chain has TRBV5-4 and TRBJ2-3; 15 bases line up with TRBD2. The CDR3 sequence is 17 residues long. The J segment lost 0 bases and the V segment lost 4 bases, leaving 3 bases of the junction unmatched. Germline CDR1 SGHNT, CDR2 YYREEE (reference sequence).

This clone was observed a few times. V usage is TRBV11-3 and J usage is TRBJ2-3, with unresolved D. Trimming removed 5 bases at V and 2 bases at J, with 8 bases between. The CDR3 totals 13 residues. CDR1 and CDR2 from the germline V gene are SGHNT and YENEEA. CDR3 sequence: CASSPRLTDTQYF. The CDR3, as DNA: TGTGCCAGCAGCCCCAGACTCACAGATACGCAGTATTTT.

The chain combines TRBV9 with TRBJ2-7, with D perhaps matching TRBD2 (5 bases). Germline values: CDR1 SGDLS, CDR2 YYNGEE. The V end lost 3 bases, the J end lost 2 bases, and 15 bases lay between the germline ends. This CDR3 is 15 amino acids long. CDR3 loop: CASSGGSVRTYEQYF. CDR3 sequence (DNA): TGTGCCAGCAGCGGAGGGTCGGTACGGACCTACGAGCAGTACTTC. Complete variable domain (other parts from reference TRBV9 and TRBJ2-7): DSGVTQTPKHLITATGQRVTLRCSPRSGDLSVYWYQQSLDQGLQFLIQYYNGEERAKGNILERFSAQQFPDLHSELNLSSLELGDSALYFCASSGGSVRTYEQYFGPGTRLTVT.

The V gene is TRBV9, the J gene TRBJ1-1; the D gene is possibly TRBD1 (5 bases). Per the germline V gene, CDR1 is SGDLS and CDR2 is YYNGEE. The CDR3 extends over 14 amino acids. Deletions cut 1 base from V and 3 bases from J, with 10 bases between. CDR3 sequence: CASSVQGRDTEAFF. CDR3 sequence (DNA): TGTGCCAGCAGCGTACAGGGTCGGGACACTGAAGCTTTCTTT.

The V and J genes are TRBV12-3 or TRBV12-4 and TRBJ2-3; D remains ambiguous. V gave up 6 bases and J gave up 6 bases, with 7 bases separating them. This CDR3 region has 11 residues. The CDR3 bases are TGTGCCAGCAGCCCATTGGATACGCAGTATTTT. Translation gives CASSPLDTQYF.

The chain employs TRBV5-1 and TRBJ1-6; tentatively, D is TRBD1 (5 bases). From germline, CDR1 is SGHRS and CDR2 YFSETQ. V was clipped by 1 base and J by 5 bases, with 7 bases between them. This CDR3 has 14 amino acids. In DNA form, the CDR3 reads TGCGCCAGCAGCTTGCAAGGGGATAATTCACCCCTCCACTTT. It translates to CASSLQGDNSPLHF.

The CDR3 loop reads CASSPTRTGGLYGYTF. DNA of the CDR3: TGTGCCAGTAGTCCTACCAGGACAGGGGGACTCTATGGCTACACCTTC. The chain employs TRBV19 and TRBJ1-2; 10 bases are shared with TRBD1. The trim removed 5 bases at V and 4 bases at J, leaving 10 bases unmatched. Germline loops: CDR1 LNHDA, CDR2 SQIVND (reference sequence). The CDR3 runs to 16 residues. The whole variable domain, filled in from reference TRBV19 and TRBJ1-2, reads DGGITQSPKYLFRKEGQNVTLSCEQNLNHDAMYWYRQDPGQGLRLIYYSQIVNDFQKGDIAEGYSVSREKKESFPLTVTSAQKNPTAFYLCASSPTRTGGLYGYTFGSGTRLTVV.

This chain connects TRBV27 to TRBJ2-5; 10 nucleotides agree with TRBD2. V trimming: 2 bases; J trimming: 6 bases; junction bases outside the gene matches: 3. The CDR3 totals 14 residues. Germline-derived CDR1 and CDR2 are MNHEY and SMNVEV (reference sequence). The CDR3 DNA follows: TGTGCCAGCAGTTTAGGACTAGCGGCAAAGACCCAGTACTTC. Its translation is CASSLGLAAKTQYF.

The chain is built from TRBV3-1 (or the pseudogene TRBV3-2) and TRBJ2-5; perhaps TRBD1 as D (5 bases). This CDR3 spans 14 amino acids. From germline, CDR1 is LGHDT and CDR2 YNNKEL (reference sequence). Between the trimmed V and J ends, which lost 0 bases and 2 bases, there was a span of 7 bases. CDR3 bases: TGTGCCAGCAGCCAAGACAGGGTTCAAGAGACCCAGTACTTC. Translation: CASSQDRVQETQYF.

The chain recombines TRBV5-1 with TRBJ1-2, with 10 nucleotides matching TRBD1. After removal of 4 bases from V and 6 bases from J, the junction contained 3 bases not matched to a gene. The germline CDR1 and CDR2 sequences are SGHRS and YFSETQ. The CDR3 contains 13 residues. CDR3 in amino acids: CASSAGTGDGYTF. The CDR3 DNA follows: TGCGCCAGCAGCGCCGGGACAGGGGATGGCTACACCTTC.

A few counts support this clone. Here the CDR3 DNA reads TGTGCAAGTCGCTTAGATGAGGGACAGGGTAACGAAAAACTGTTTTTT. This encodes CASRLDEGQGNEKLFF. The V and J genes are TRBV12-2 and TRBJ1-4; TRBD1, the table's D call, lacks a check against the DNA. TRBV12-2 is deemed a pseudogene. The CDR3 covers 16 residues.

This chain links TRBV28 with TRBJ2-7; TRBD1 matches at 9 bases. V lost 6 bases to trimming and J lost 6 bases; unmatched junction nucleotides: 0. The V gene's germline CDR1 is MDHEN and CDR2 SYDVKM. The CDR3 loop spans 11 amino acids. The CDR3 here is CASRTGGEQYF. The CDR3 region has the DNA TGTGCCAGCAGGACAGGGGGCGAGCAGTACTTC.

The chain has TRBV27 and TRBJ1-6, with D possibly TRBD1 on 6 matching bases. CDR1 and CDR2 (germline): MNHEY, SMNVEV (reference sequence). The CDR3 loop spans 15 amino acids. V lost 8 bases to trimming and J lost 3 bases, with 14 bases between them. CDR3 sequence reads: CASGKPGHYNSPLHF. For the CDR3, the DNA is TGTGCCAGCGGCAAACCGGGACACTATAATTCACCCCTCCACTTT.

This clone was observed a few times. The V and J genes are TRBV28 and TRBJ1-5, with D unclear. Trimming stripped 3 bases from V and 3 bases from J, with 6 bases between. The germline V gene has CDR1 MDHEN and CDR2 SYDVKM. The CDR3 length is 13 residues. Here the CDR3 DNA reads TGTGCCAGCAGTTTTCCGTCCAATCAGCCCCAGCATTTT. Its protein product is CASSFPSNQPQHF.

In the case of this clone: Other DNA sequences in the same sample also yield this CDR3. The chain couples TRBV6-5 to TRBJ1-1; TRBD1 agrees at 9 bases. This CDR3 is built from 14 residues. The germline CDR1 and CDR2 sequences are MNHEY and SVGAGI. J gave up 1 base and V 8 bases, and 5 bases lay outside the gene matches. CDR3 region: CASRKDRGNTEAFF. CDR3 DNA sequence: TGTGCCAGCCGTAAGGACAGGGGGAACACTGAAGCTTTCTTT.

This sequence joins TRBV29-1 and TRBJ1-1; TRBD1 matches at 10 bases. Unmatched junction bases numbered 8, after V lost 7 bases and J lost 3 bases. Germline CDR1 reads SQVTM; CDR2 reads ANQGSEA. The CDR3 sequence is 14 residues long. CDR3 residues: CSDYPGTGDTEAFF. CDR3 nucleotides: TGCAGCGATTACCCCGGGACAGGGGACACTGAAGCTTTCTTT.

J is TRBJ2-1 and V is TRBV4-2; a weak D match, TRBD2 (6 bases). V gave up 2 bases and J gave up 6 bases, with 20 bases separating them. This CDR3 is built from 17 residues. Germline lookup yields CDR1 LGHNA and CDR2 YNFKEQ. The CDR3 reads CASSQISGGMSSNEQFF. The CDR3, as DNA: TGTGCCAGCAGCCAAATCTCCGGGGGTATGTCTAGCAATGAGCAGTTCTTC.